These 27 T cell receptor beta chains originate from one sample sequenced in a study of regulatory T cells in long-lasting Graves disease. Time point denoted: newly diagnosed GD, antithyroid drugs for less than 3 months. Generation of the TCR library employed RNA extracted from PBMCs. Combining iRepertoire HTBI primers with Arm-PCR of CDR3 regions, the authors built TCR beta libraries. In TCRdb, the multiplex PCR reads were re-called with MiXCR into one record per CDR3 protein. The sample contains 510,000 or so distinct CDR3 sequences, around 12% of which appear only once. The same sample was also studied in work on T cells in Graves' hyperthyroidism and ophthalmopathy.

Sample: peripheral blood mononuclear cells (PBMCs), taken at new diagnosis, from a patient treated with antithyroid drugs. All receptors come from a woman younger than 45 with Graves disease.

In its sample, this clonotype was seen many times. The chain combines TRBV10-3 with TRBJ2-7; weak D call: TRBD1 (5 bases). Germline-derived CDR1 and CDR2 are ENHRY and SYGVKD. The CDR3 loop spans 13 amino acids. The V end was cut by 8 bases, the J end by 0 bases, with 11 bases between. CDR3 loop: CAIEGEDSYEQYF. The CDR3 DNA sequence: TGTGCCATCGAAGGGGAAGACTCCTACGAGCAGTACTTC.

This clonotype was seen repeatedly, ten times or more. The chain joins TRBV3-1 to TRBJ1-1; perhaps TRBD1 as D (6 bases). The CDR3 covers 17 residues. From germline, CDR1 is LGHDT and CDR2 YNNKEL (reference sequence). The germline V and J ends were trimmed by 0 bases and 1 base, with 15 bases remaining between them. The CDR3: CASSQEGGPLTNTEAFF. CDR3 nucleotide sequence: TGTGCCAGCAGCCAAGAGGGGGGGCCCCTTACGAACACTGAAGCTTTCTTT.

Only a few counts were recorded for this clonotype. V and J are TRBV7-6 and TRBJ1-3, with a possible D match to TRBD1 (6 bases). The V gene lost 4 bases and the J gene lost 3 bases, with 7 bases spanning the gap. This CDR3 is built from 13 residues. Per the germline V gene, CDR1 is SGHVS and CDR2 is FNYEAQ. The CDR3 DNA reads as TGTGCCAGCAGCTCAGGGGTTGGAAACACCATATATTTT. Translating gives CASSSGVGNTIYF.

This clonotype was counted ten times or more. The chain couples TRBV7-2 to TRBJ2-1; unclear D gene. This CDR3 has 11 amino acids. The V end was cut by 7 bases, the J end by 9 bases, with 10 bases between. CDR1 SGHTA and CDR2 FQGNSA come from the germline V gene. The CDR3: CASTRVGEQFF. Here the CDR3 DNA reads TGTGCCAGCACCAGAGTGGGTGAGCAGTTCTTC.

Ten or more counts support this clonotype. The CDR3 nucleotides read TGTGCCAGCAGTGAAGTGGGTCAGTCTGAAGCTTTCTTT. This sequence encodes CASSEVGQSEAFF. The chain employs TRBV2 and TRBJ1-1; D remains ambiguous. V was shortened by 1 base and J by 6 bases, with 9 bases between the two germline ends. Germline assignment: CDR1 SNHLY and CDR2 FYNNEI. CDR3 length: 13 residues.

In this sample, this clonotype turned up many times. The chain recombines TRBV12-3 or TRBV12-4 with TRBJ2-2, with D unresolved. With 5 bases removed from V and 8 bases from J, the gap between germline ends came to 15 bases. This CDR3 is 14 amino acids long. The CDR3 loop reads CASSVVASIGELFF. For the CDR3, the DNA is TGTGCCAGCAGTGTGGTCGCGAGTATTGGGGAGCTGTTTTTT.

In this sample, this clonotype turned up many times. The chain joins TRBV15 to TRBJ2-5; 9 positions agree with TRBD1. The CDR3 has 17 residues. With V trimmed by 3 bases and J by 6 bases, 14 bases remained unmatched. Looked up from germline, CDR1 is LNHNV and CDR2 is YYDKDF (reference sequence). The CDR3 spells CATSSSDRGERGKTQYF. In DNA form, the CDR3 reads TGTGCCACCAGCAGCAGTGACAGGGGGGAGCGAGGGAAGACCCAGTACTTC.

In this sample, this clonotype turned up a few times. The V gene is TRBV2, the J gene TRBJ1-3; weak D call: TRBD1 (6 bases). Trimming removed 7 bases from V and 2 bases from J, with 9 bases in between. The CDR3 is 13 residues long. Looked up from germline, CDR1 is SNHLY and CDR2 is FYNNEI. CDR3 bases: TGTGCCAGCAAAGAGGGGGCTGGAAACACCATATATTTT. Its protein product is CASKEGAGNTIYF.

This clonotype was found many times. The J gene is TRBJ2-5, the V gene TRBV6-2 or TRBV6-3, with D possibly being TRBD2 (5 bases). In germline, CDR1 is MNHEY, CDR2 SVGEGT. V was trimmed by 3 bases and J by 7 bases, leaving 21 bases between them. The length of the CDR3 is 16 residues. CDR3 loop: CASSYIARLEVATQYF. In DNA form, the CDR3 reads TGTGCCAGCAGTTATATAGCTCGGCTGGAGGTGGCGACCCAGTACTTC.

Here the CDR3 DNA reads TGCAGTGCCCCGAAAGGACAGCTGAACACCGGGGAGCTGTTTTTT. Residues: CSAPKGQLNTGELFF. V usage is TRBV20-1 and J usage is TRBJ2-2, with a weak D call TRBD1 (6 bases). The V gene's germline CDR1 is DFQATT and CDR2 SNEGSKA (reference sequence). The CDR3 covers 15 residues. V lost 6 bases, J lost 1 base, and 15 bases lay in between.

CDR3: CSVAGSGTYEQYF. The DNA of the CDR3 is TGCAGCGTCGCCGGTAGCGGAACCTACGAGCAGTACTTC. The V and J genes are TRBV29-1 and TRBJ2-7; a possible D gene is TRBD2 (6 bases). This CDR3 contains 13 residues. V was pared by 6 bases and J by 2 bases, with 14 bases between. From germline, CDR1 is SQVTM and CDR2 ANQGSEA.

The chain recombines TRBV19 with TRBJ1-3; D unresolved. CDR3 size: 15 residues. Germline CDR1 is LNHDA and CDR2 is SQIVND (reference sequence). The V gene lost 10 bases and the J gene lost 4 bases, with 20 bases spanning the gap. The CDR3 spells CATETPRAAGNTIYF. The DNA for the CDR3 is TGTGCCACCGAGACCCCGCGAGCGGCAGGAAACACCATATATTTT.

V is TRBV7-9 and J is TRBJ2-7; 15 bases match TRBD2. The CDR3 is 18 amino acids. The V and J ends lost 2 bases and 3 bases, in that order; junction bases with no gene match: 8. CDR1 SEHNR and CDR2 FQNEAQ come from the germline V gene (reference sequence). In DNA, the CDR3 is TGTGCCAGCAGCTTACCCGGGACTAGCGGGAGGAGGCGCTACGAGCAGTACTTC. This translates into CASSLPGTSGRRRYEQYF.

This clonotype has a count of ten or more. The chain is built from TRBV12-3 or TRBV12-4 and TRBJ2-5; the match to TRBD1 covers 7 bases. The CDR3 contains 14 residues. With V trimmed by 5 bases and J by 5 bases, 8 bases remained unmatched. The chain's CDR3 is CASSLRQGGETQYF. In nucleotides, the CDR3 is TGTGCCAGCAGTCTCCGACAGGGTGGGGAGACCCAGTACTTC.

The rearrangement links TRBV11-2 to TRBJ1-2, with D tentatively TRBD1 (5 bases). This CDR3 region has 18 residues. V gave up 1 base and J gave up 4 bases, with 22 bases separating them. The germline V gene has CDR1 SGHAT and CDR2 FQNNGV. CDR3 amino acids: CASSLGVGRGPLIYGYTF. DNA for the CDR3: TGTGCCAGCAGCTTAGGAGTCGGAAGGGGCCCGCTTATCTATGGCTACACCTTC. Looking up the rest from reference TRBV11-2 and TRBJ1-2 gives the full variable domain: EAGVAQSPRYKIIEKRQSVAFWCNPISGHATLYWYQQILGQGPKLLIQFQNNGVVDDSQLPKDRFSAERLKGVDSTLKIQPAKLEDSAVYLCASSLGVGRGPLIYGYTFGSGTRLTVV.

This clonotype turned up a few times. V and J are TRBV10-3 and TRBJ2-3; possibly TRBD2 for D (6 bases). CDR3 size: 14 residues. V was pared by 7 bases and J by 6 bases, with 17 bases between. Germline V gene lookup returns CDR1 ENHRY and CDR2 SYGVKD. The DNA for the CDR3 is TGTGCCATCATGGACGGGAGCGGAGGTGATACGCAGTATTTT. This codes for CAIMDGSGGDTQYF.

This clonotype showed up just a few times. The V call is TRBV6-1, the J call TRBJ1-1; D is ambiguous. Germline V CDR1 and CDR2: MNHNS, SASEGT. The V gene lost 6 bases and the J gene lost 1 base, with 15 bases spanning the gap. The CDR3 length is 15 residues. CDR3 DNA sequence: TGTGCCAGCAGCAATCAGCGGAAAGAGAACACTGAAGCTTTCTTT. Amino acids: CASSNQRKENTEAFF.

This clonotype showed up many times. The chain links TRBV7-2 to TRBJ2-3; D remains ambiguous. Germline loops: CDR1 SGHTA, CDR2 FQGNSA. The CDR3 consists of 15 residues. Trimming cost V 1 base and J 0 bases, with 8 bases left between them. CDR3 amino acids: CASSLGSFSTDTQYF. For the CDR3, the DNA is TGTGCCAGCAGCTTAGGGAGCTTCAGCACAGATACGCAGTATTTT. The full variable domain, in which reference TRBV7-2 and TRBJ2-3 provide the parts outside the CDR3, is GAGVSQSPSNKVTEKGKDVELRCDPISGHTALYWYRQSLGQGLEFLIYFQGNSAPDKSGLPSDRFSAERTGGSVSTLTIQRTQQEDSAVYLCASSLGSFSTDTQYFGPGTRLTVL.

This clonotype came up a few times. The chain combines TRBV3-1 with TRBJ2-1; TRBD2 is a possible D gene (6 bases). From germline, CDR1 is LGHDT and CDR2 YNNKEL (reference sequence). The CDR3 extends over 15 amino acids. V was cut by 5 bases and J by 9 bases, with 20 bases left in between. CDR3 bases: TGTGCCAGCAGCAGCTATGTGGAGGGTCAGAGTGAGCAGTTCTTC. The encoded protein is CASSSYVEGQSEQFF.

This clonotype has a count of ten or more. This chain joins TRBV7-9 and TRBJ2-7; unclear D gene. The CDR3 sequence is 12 residues long. In germline, CDR1 is SEHNR, CDR2 FQNEAQ (reference sequence). The V gene lost 4 bases and the J gene lost 4 bases, with 8 bases spanning the gap. The CDR3 spells CASSYGRYEQYF. DNA of the CDR3: TGTGCCAGCAGCTACGGAAGATACGAGCAGTACTTC.

This clonotype has ten or more counts. This sequence joins TRBV30 and TRBJ1-1; 7 bases map to TRBD1. The CDR3 is 13 residues long. Germline V gene data show CDR1 as GTSNPN and CDR2 as SVGIG (reference sequence). V lost 5 bases, J lost 3 bases, and 6 bases stayed unmatched. CDR3 nucleotides: TGTGCCTGGGGCCTACAGGGGTACACTGAAGCTTTCTTT. Its translation is CAWGLQGYTEAFF.

This clonotype has just a few counts. This chain links TRBV7-9 with TRBJ2-1; D unclear. Trimming shortened V by 2 bases and J by 0 bases, and 14 bases separated the two germline ends. The CDR3 covers 17 residues. Per germline, CDR1 SEHNR and CDR2 FQNEAQ (reference sequence). The CDR3 sequence is CASSLIRTLGSYNEQFF. CDR3 bases: TGTGCCAGCAGCTTAATCCGGACCCTCGGCTCCTACAATGAGCAGTTCTTC.

At least ten counts were recorded for this clonotype. The chain employs TRBV2 and TRBJ2-5; 11 bases agree with TRBD2. This CDR3 has 14 amino acids. Germline CDR1 SNHLY, CDR2 FYNNEI. V shed 6 bases and J 4 bases; nucleotides not matched to a gene: 4. Here the CDR3 DNA reads TGTGCCAGCAGGACGGGACTAGCGGTAGAGACCCAGTACTTC. It translates to CASRTGLAVETQYF.

This chain links TRBV27 with TRBJ1-2; 9 bases fit TRBD1. The CDR3 is 13 residues long. In germline, CDR1 is MNHEY, CDR2 SMNVEV (reference sequence). V lost 4 bases to trimming and J lost 6 bases; unmatched junction nucleotides: 3. The CDR3 sequence is CASSYRGQDGYTF. CDR3 DNA sequence: TGTGCCAGCAGTTACAGGGGGCAGGATGGCTACACCTTC.

This clonotype was observed a handful of times. The chain joins TRBV20-1 to TRBJ2-5, with D perhaps matching TRBD1 or TRBD2 (5 bases each). From germline, CDR1 is DFQATT and CDR2 SNEGSKA (reference sequence). This CDR3 contains 11 residues. The V and J ends lost 5 bases and 5 bases respectively, with 9 bases between them. The CDR3 loop is CSAPEGETQYF. The CDR3 DNA is TGCAGTGCTCCAGAGGGGGAGACCCAGTACTTC.

The sample holds many counts of this clonotype. The V gene is TRBV20-1, the J gene TRBJ1-5, with a weak D call TRBD1 (6 bases). CDR1 and CDR2 from the germline V gene are DFQATT and SNEGSKA (reference sequence). V was trimmed by 3 bases and J by 0 bases, leaving 9 bases between them. This CDR3 spans 14 amino acids. CDR3 DNA: TGCAGTGCTAGTAGGGGGGTTAGCAATCAGCCCCAGCATTTT. This encodes CSASRGVSNQPQHF.

This clonotype was seen more than once but under ten times. This rearrangement joins TRBV13 to TRBJ2-1; D possibly corresponds to TRBD2 (5 bases). Germline CDR1 reads PRHDT; CDR2 reads FYEKMQ (reference sequence). The ends were cut back, 5 bases at V and 9 bases at J, with 14 bases in the middle. This CDR3 contains 13 residues. CDR3 sequence: CASSAKLDSEQFF. The CDR3 DNA reads as TGTGCCAGCAGCGCAAAACTAGATTCTGAGCAGTTCTTC.